Each of the 31 T cell receptor beta chains below was sequenced from the same sample in a study of T cell changes during pregnancy in multiple sclerosis. Profiling relied on immunoSEQ multiplex PCR, and the TCRdb table lists in-frame clones only, not all of them. This table holds around 26,000 clones, about 89% found once. The specimen was CD8+ T cells from peripheral blood mononuclear cells, collected in the first trimester of pregnancy. The receptors originated from a female donor in good health, enrolled as a control in a pregnancy study.

The CDR3 is CASSFLQIHTGELFF. CDR3 nucleotide sequence: TGCGCCAGCAGCTTCTTACAGATTCACACCGGGGAGCTGTTTTTT. The rearrangement links TRBV5-1 to TRBJ2-2; no definite D call. The germline V gene encodes CDR1 SGHRS and CDR2 YFSETQ. CDR3 length: 15 residues. V was cut by 2 bases and J by 3 bases, with 11 bases left in between.

The V and J genes are TRBV27 and TRBJ2-5; 14 bases line up with TRBD2. V trimming: 10 bases; J trimming: 2 bases; junction bases outside the gene matches: 3. Germline V gene sequence: CDR1 MNHEY, CDR2 SMNVEV (reference sequence). CDR3 size: 14 residues. The CDR3 region has the DNA TGTGCCACCCGACTAGCGGGGGGGCAAGAGACCCAGTACTTC. This gives the protein CATRLAGGQETQYF.

The rearrangement uses TRBV6-1 and TRBJ1-5; 8 bases are shared with TRBD1. V was pared by 10 bases and J by 3 bases, with 2 bases of the junction left unmatched. The CDR3 totals 12 residues. The germline V gene has CDR1 MNHNS and CDR2 SASEGT. CDR3 loop: CAMGQVNQPQHF. In nucleotides, the CDR3 is TGTGCCATGGGACAGGTCAATCAGCCCCAGCATTTT.

This chain links TRBV9 with TRBJ1-1, with D maybe TRBD1 (5 bases). V lost 4 bases and J 6 bases, leaving 13 bases between the germline ends. The CDR3 runs 13 residues. The germline V gene encodes CDR1 SGDLS and CDR2 YYNGEE. DNA of the CDR3: TGTGCCAGCAGCCCCTCATCGGGGGCTGAAGCTTTCTTT. It translates to CASSPSSGAEAFF.

The chain employs TRBV6-5 and TRBJ1-2; tentative D call: TRBD1 (5 bases). In germline, CDR1 is MNHEY, CDR2 SVGAGI. The CDR3 is 16 residues long. V lost 0 bases, J lost 6 bases, and 17 bases lay in between. In nucleotides, the CDR3 is TGTGCCAGCAGTTACTCGGGCTGGGGGGACTTAAATGGCTACACCTTC. It encodes CASSYSGWGDLNGYTF.

The rearrangement links TRBV10-3 to TRBJ2-7, with 8 bases lining up with TRBD2. This CDR3 contains 12 residues. With V trimmed by 10 bases and J by 3 bases, 5 bases remained unmatched. Germline assignment: CDR1 ENHRY and CDR2 SYGVKD. CDR3 sequence: CATGTSGYEQYF. The CDR3 bases are TGTGCCACCGGGACTAGTGGCTACGAGCAGTACTTC.

This clone was observed a few times. The V and J genes are TRBV7-2 and TRBJ2-3, with TRBD2 matching 9 bases. Germline V gene lookup returns CDR1 SGHTA and CDR2 FQGNSA. The CDR3 extends over 16 amino acids. With 1 base clipped from V and 5 bases from J, the junction kept 7 bases outside the gene matches. CDR3 nucleotides: TGTGCCAGCAGCTTAGTAGCGGGGGCGGGGGTAGATACGCAGTATTTT. It is translated as CASSLVAGAGVDTQYF.

In its sample, this clone ranks as medium-sized. This same CDR3 is encoded by further DNA sequences in the sample. The chain has TRBV6-4 and TRBJ2-3; 9 nucleotides line up with TRBD2. V dropped 0 bases and J dropped 0; count of bases not matched to a gene: 1. Germline CDR1 MRHNA, CDR2 SNTAGT. CDR3 length equals 16 residues. The CDR3 nucleotides read TGTGCCAGCAGTGACTCGGCGGGGGGGAGCACAGATACGCAGTATTTT. Residues: CASSDSAGGSTDTQYF.

The genes are TRBV4-3 and TRBJ2-1, with 10 bases that match TRBD2. V lost 0 bases to trimming and J lost 3 bases; unmatched junction nucleotides: 2. Germline-derived CDR1 and CDR2 are LGHNA and YSLEER. This CDR3 is 16 amino acids long. The CDR3 reads CASSQELAGFYNEQFF. The CDR3 DNA is TGCGCCAGCAGCCAAGAACTAGCGGGATTCTACAATGAGCAGTTCTTC.

This sequence joins TRBV29-1 and TRBJ2-1, with TRBD2 identical over 10 bases. In germline, CDR1 is SQVTM, CDR2 ANQGSEA. This CDR3 has 13 residues. The junction had 5 bases not matched to a gene; V was cut back by 8 bases and J by 4 bases. CDR3 DNA sequence: TGCAGCATTGGGACTAGCGATTACAATGAGCAGTTCTTC. Residues: CSIGTSDYNEQFF.

The chain's CDR3 is CASSQDLAGGPDTQYF. The CDR3 DNA is TGTGCCAGCAGCCAGGATTTAGCGGGGGGGCCAGATACGCAGTATTTT. The chain recombines TRBV4-2 with TRBJ2-3; 11 bases agree with TRBD2. The CDR3 is 16 residues long. The V gene's germline CDR1 is LGHNA and CDR2 YNFKEQ. J lost 4 bases, V lost 3 bases, and 6 bases had no gene match.

DNA for the CDR3: TGCGCCAGCAGCGGGGGGATAGATGGCTACACCTTC. Translated, it gives CASSGGIDGYTF. The rearrangement uses TRBV10-2 and TRBJ1-2; TRBD1 is a possible D gene (5 bases). Germline V gives CDR1 WSHSY, CDR2 SAAADI. V lost 6 bases and J lost 6, with 11 bases in between. This CDR3 spans 12 amino acids.

The rearrangement links TRBV28 to TRBJ1-4; TRBD1 is a possible D gene (6 bases). V was shortened by 11 bases and J by 6 bases, with 19 bases between the two germline ends. Germline V gene data show CDR1 as MDHEN and CDR2 as SYDVKM. The CDR3 covers 14 residues. The CDR3 DNA reads as TGTGCCGGAGTATCCCGGGACATTTATGAAAAACTGTTTTTT. Its protein is CAGVSRDIYEKLFF.

This rearrangement joins TRBV6-5 to TRBJ2-1, with D possibly being TRBD1 (5 bases). The CDR3 has 15 residues. The germline V and J ends were trimmed by 2 bases and 0 bases, with 8 bases remaining between them. Germline CDR1 MNHEY, CDR2 SVGAGI. The CDR3 spells CASSYIQGSYNEQFF. Written as DNA, the CDR3 is TGTGCCAGCAGTTACATCCAGGGCTCCTACAATGAGCAGTTCTTC.

The chain recombines TRBV5-6 with TRBJ2-1; 8 nucleotides align to TRBD1. The CDR3 runs to 12 residues. Losses at the gene ends were 7 bases for V and 8 bases for J; bases not matched to a gene: 5. Germline CDR1 SGHDT, CDR2 YYEEEE. CDR3 sequence (DNA): TGTGCCAGCGGCAGGGGGCGGTATGAGCAGTTCTTC. The encoded protein is CASGRGRYEQFF. Full variable domain (remainder filled in from reference TRBV5-6 and TRBJ2-1): DAGVTQSPTHLIKTRGQQVTLRCSPKSGHDTVSWYQQALGQGPQFIFQYYEEEERQRGNFPDRFSGHQFPNYSSELNVNALLLGDSALYLCASGRGRYEQFFGPGTRLTVL.

The rearrangement links TRBV5-6 to TRBJ2-7, with D possibly being TRBD2 (5 bases). Germline CDR1 SGHDT, CDR2 YYEEEE. The CDR3 runs 14 residues. V gave up 0 bases and J gave up 0 bases, with 7 bases separating them. CDR3 in amino acids: CASSLGGISYEQYF. The CDR3 coding sequence is TGTGCCAGCAGCTTGGGAGGGATCTCCTACGAGCAGTACTTC.

The chain combines TRBV27 with TRBJ1-6; 7 positions agree with TRBD1. The germline V gene encodes CDR1 MNHEY and CDR2 SMNVEV (reference sequence). The junction had 3 bases not matched to a gene; V was cut back by 5 bases and J by 5 bases. This CDR3 has 14 amino acids. Here the CDR3 reads CASSPGQNNSPLHF. As DNA, the CDR3 is TGTGCCAGCAGTCCGGGACAGAATAATTCACCCCTCCACTTT.

The chain joins TRBV2 to TRBJ2-3; TRBD2 agrees at 14 bases. V shed 7 bases, J shed 4 bases, and the junction held 7 bases outside the gene matches. CDR3 size: 16 residues. Germline values: CDR1 SNHLY, CDR2 FYNNEI. CDR3 in amino acids: CASTGTSGGGADTQYF. The CDR3 nucleotides read TGTGCCAGCACCGGGACTAGCGGGGGAGGGGCAGATACGCAGTATTTT.

J is TRBJ2-1 and V is TRBV19; TRBD1 aligns across 10 bases. The V and J ends lost 8 bases and 3 bases, in that order; junction bases with no gene match: 4. CDR3 length: 14 residues. In germline, CDR1 is LNHDA, CDR2 SQIVND (reference sequence). Written as DNA, the CDR3 is TGTGCCAGTGCCGGACAGGGGGACTACAATGAGCAGTTCTTC. It is translated as CASAGQGDYNEQFF.

This clone came up a few times. The J gene is TRBJ2-7, the V gene TRBV4-3, with D possibly being TRBD2 (6 bases). CDR1 LGHNA and CDR2 YSLEER come from the germline V gene. The V gene lost 1 base and the J gene lost 4 bases, with 14 bases spanning the gap. CDR3 length: 15 amino acids. The CDR3 sequence: CASSQATGSGYEQYF. The CDR3 DNA reads as TGCGCCAGCAGCCAAGCGACCGGGAGTGGTTACGAGCAGTACTTC.

The chain recombines TRBV15 with TRBJ1-1, with D perhaps TRBD1 (5 bases). CDR3 length equals 14 residues. With 5 bases removed from V and 0 bases from J, the gap between germline ends came to 10 bases. CDR1 LNHNV and CDR2 YYDKDF come from the germline V gene (reference sequence). The CDR3 spells CATSAGRMNTEAFF. DNA for the CDR3: TGTGCCACCAGCGCGGGACGGATGAACACTGAAGCTTTCTTT.

On this clone itself: The junction differs from germline at one of its ends, possibly a read error. The J gene is TRBJ2-7, the V gene TRBV5-4, with D hard to call. The CDR3 totals 13 residues. In germline, CDR1 is SGHNT, CDR2 YYREEE (reference sequence). Here the CDR3 reads CASSLEYSHEQYF. The CDR3 region has the DNA TGTGCCAGCAGCTTGGAATACTCCCACGAGCAGTACTTC.

The rearrangement links TRBV7-2 to TRBJ2-7, with D perhaps TRBD1 (5 bases). Germline assignment: CDR1 SGHTA and CDR2 FQGNSA. V was pared by 5 bases and J by 2 bases, with 19 bases between. The length of the CDR3 is 16 residues. CDR3 nucleotide sequence: TGTGCCAGCAGCCCACTGGGTGCAGGGAATCCCTACGAGCAGTACTTC. This translates into CASSPLGAGNPYEQYF.

This chain uses TRBV28 with TRBJ1-2; 8 bases match TRBD1. CDR3 length equals 14 residues. CDR1 is MDHEN, CDR2 SYDVKM, per germline. V gave up 10 bases and J gave up 8 bases; unmatched junction bases: 15. CDR3 DNA sequence: TGTGCCACCTTACGGACAGGGAGTCCTTCAGGCTACACCTTC. Encoded protein: CATLRTGSPSGYTF.

The chain employs TRBV7-3 and TRBJ1-2; 7 nucleotides match TRBD1. Per germline, CDR1 SGHTA and CDR2 FQGTGA. CDR3 length: 16 amino acids. After removal of 5 bases from V and 8 bases from J, the junction contained 17 bases not matched to a gene. CDR3 nucleotides: TGTGCCAGCAGCCCCAACTCACAGGGGTCCGTTTGGGGCTACACCTTC. Translation gives CASSPNSQGSVWGYTF.

CDR3 nucleotide sequence: TGTGCCAGCAGCATCCGAAACGACTTACTCTCCTACGAGCAGTACTTC. Amino acid sequence: CASSIRNDLLSYEQYF. This sequence joins TRBV5-5 and TRBJ2-7; D is unclear. Germline V gene lookup returns CDR1 SGHKS and CDR2 YYEKEE (reference sequence). Trimming removed 4 bases at V and 0 bases at J, with 17 bases between. The CDR3 consists of 16 residues.

This clone came up once. V is TRBV10-3 and J is TRBJ2-1, with 7 bases matching TRBD1. Germline loops: CDR1 ENHRY, CDR2 SYGVKD. The CDR3 has 18 amino acids. Trimming cost V 8 bases and J 4 bases; bases outside gene matches: 20. CDR3 sequence (DNA): TGTGCCATCCTAAGAGAGACAGGGTCTCCATTCAGATACAATGAGCAGTTCTTC. It codes for CAILRETGSPFRYNEQFF.

This chain connects TRBV7-2 to TRBJ2-2; D uncertain. Trimming left V 2 bases short and J 4 bases short, with 11 bases between. This CDR3 is 15 amino acids long. Germline CDR1 is SGHTA and CDR2 is FQGNSA. CDR3 nucleotides: TGTGCCAGCAGCTTACGCTCAGGATCCACCGGGGAGCTGTTTTTT. Amino acid sequence: CASSLRSGSTGELFF.

This clone was counted only a few times. CDR3 bases: TGTGCCAGCAGCTTAGATGCTAGCGGGAGGGCCACGCAGTATTTT. It specifies CASSLDASGRATQYF. The rearrangement joins TRBV13 to TRBJ2-3, with 12 bases that match TRBD2. The CDR3 loop spans 15 amino acids. J gave up 9 bases and V 1 base, and 5 bases lay outside the gene matches. CDR1 PRHDT and CDR2 FYEKMQ come from the germline V gene (reference sequence).

The gene calls are TRBV27 and TRBJ2-3, with D hard to call. This CDR3 has 11 amino acids. V was clipped by 6 bases and J by 5 bases, with 6 bases between them. CDR1 and CDR2 (germline): MNHEY, SMNVEV (reference sequence). In DNA form, the CDR3 reads TGTGCCAGCAGCCACGGAGATACGCAGTATTTT. Translation gives CASSHGDTQYF.

This clone was picked up one time. V is TRBV28 and J is TRBJ2-5; 8 bases agree with TRBD1. CDR1 and CDR2 from the germline V gene are MDHEN and SYDVKM. V shed 5 bases and J 5 bases; nucleotides not matched to a gene: 10. The CDR3 runs to 15 residues. DNA for the CDR3: TGTGCCAGCAGTGGACCGACAGGGGCTGGGGAGACCCAGTACTTC. This encodes CASSGPTGAGETQYF.